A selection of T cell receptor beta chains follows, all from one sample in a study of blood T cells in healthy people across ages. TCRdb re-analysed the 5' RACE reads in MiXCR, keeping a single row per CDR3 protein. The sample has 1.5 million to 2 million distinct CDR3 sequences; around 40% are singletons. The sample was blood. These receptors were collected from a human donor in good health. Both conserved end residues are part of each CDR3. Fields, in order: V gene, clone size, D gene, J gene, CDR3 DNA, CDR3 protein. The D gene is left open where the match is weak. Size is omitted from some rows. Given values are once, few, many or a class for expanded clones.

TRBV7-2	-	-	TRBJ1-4	TGTGCCAGCAGCCGTAGGTCAGGGACTAATGAAAAACTGTTTTTT	CASSRRSGTNEKLFF
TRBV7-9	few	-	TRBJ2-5	TGTGCCAGCAGCTTATGGCGCCAGAACGAAGAGACCCAGTACTTC	CASSLWRQNEETQYF
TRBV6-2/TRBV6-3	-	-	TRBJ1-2	TGTGCCAGCGGGCGGACGAACAACTATGGCTACACCTTC	CASGRTNNYGYTF
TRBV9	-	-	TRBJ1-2	TGTGCCAGCAGCGTAGATCCCCGGGGAACGTACTATGGCTACACCTTC	CASSVDPRGTYYGYTF
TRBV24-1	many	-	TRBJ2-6	TGTGCCACCAGTGAGGGCTCTGGGGCCAACGTCCTGACTTTC	CATSEGSGANVLTF
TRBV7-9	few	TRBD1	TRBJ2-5	TGTGCCAGCAGCCCCCGGGACAGTCAGACCCAGTACTTC	CASSPRDSQTQYF
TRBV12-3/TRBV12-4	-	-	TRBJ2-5	TGTGCCAGCAGAGAAGGGGGGTTTGTTGGAGAGACCCAGTACTTC	CASREGGFVGETQYF
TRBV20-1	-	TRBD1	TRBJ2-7	TGCAGCGCTAGGGCCCCGGGACAGGGGGCGGTCGAGCAGTACTTC	CSARAPGQGAVEQYF
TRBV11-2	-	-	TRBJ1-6	TGTGCCAGCAGCTTAGTACCAGGGCCGGATTCACCCCTCCACTTT	CASSLVPGPDSPLHF
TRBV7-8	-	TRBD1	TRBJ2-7	TGTGCCAGCAGGAACGGGGACAGGGATATTTACGAGCAGTACTTC	CASRNGDRDIYEQYF
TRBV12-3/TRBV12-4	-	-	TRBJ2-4	TGTGCCAGCAGTTCGGGGACCCAAAACATTCGGTACTTC	CASSSGTQNIRYF
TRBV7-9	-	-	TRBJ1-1	TGTGCCAGCAGCTCGGCAGGGCCCCGTGAAGCTTTCTTT	CASSSAGPREAFF
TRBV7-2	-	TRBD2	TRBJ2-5	TGTGCCAGCAGCTTTGATGCGGGGGGGCAAGAGACCCAGTACTTC	CASSFDAGGQETQYF
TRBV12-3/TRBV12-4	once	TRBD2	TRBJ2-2	TGTGCCAGCAGTTTCTCAGCGGGGGGTTGGACCGGGGAGCTGTTTTTT	CASSFSAGGWTGELFF
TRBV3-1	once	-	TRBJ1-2	TGTGCCAGCAGCCAGGGGACCTACAGGTATGGCTACACCTTC	CASSQGTYRYGYTF
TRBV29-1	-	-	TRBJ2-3	TGCAGCGTTGAAGACCAGGGACCGAGCACAGATACGCAGTATTTT	CSVEDQGPSTDTQYF
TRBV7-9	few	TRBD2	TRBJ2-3	TGTGCCAGCAGCTCTCGACTAGCGGGGGGTTACACAGATACGCAGTATTTT	CASSSRLAGGYTDTQYF
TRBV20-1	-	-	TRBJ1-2	TGCAGTGCTAGTGAACATGGCTGCACCTTC	CSASEHGCTF
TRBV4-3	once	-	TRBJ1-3	TGCGCCAGCAGCTTAGAAAGACCAGTTTACTCTGGAAACACCATATATTTT	CASSLERPVYSGNTIYF
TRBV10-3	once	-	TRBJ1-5	TGTGCCATCAGTGAGGGAGGAATCAATCAGCCCCAGCATTTT	CAISEGGINQPQHF
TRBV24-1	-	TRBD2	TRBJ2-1	TGTGCCACCAGTGATTCCCCGGGGCGGGGGGGCACCTACAATGAGCAGTTCTTC	CATSDSPGRGGTYNEQFF
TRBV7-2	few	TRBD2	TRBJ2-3	TGTGCCACAAAGCGGGGGGGAGTAGATACGCAGTATTTT	CATKRGGVDTQYF
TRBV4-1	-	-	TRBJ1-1	TGCGCCAGCAGCCAAGGCCCGGGATTCGCTGAAGCTTTCTTT	CASSQGPGFAEAFF
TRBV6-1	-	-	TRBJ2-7	TGTGCCAGCAGTATAAGGGTAACCGAGCAGTACTTC	CASSIRVTEQYF
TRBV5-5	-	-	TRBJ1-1	TGTGCCAGCAGCTCCACAAGGGCAGGCCTGAACACTGAAGCTTTCTTT	CASSSTRAGLNTEAFF
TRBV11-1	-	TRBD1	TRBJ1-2	TGTGCCAGCAGCCACAGGGGGCCAGACTATGGCTACACCTTC	CASSHRGPDYGYTF
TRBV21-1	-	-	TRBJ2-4	TGTGCCAGCAGTCTGCGGACATGGCAGGGGGTACCAGCCAAAAACATTCAGTACTTC	CASSLRTWQGVPAKNIQYF
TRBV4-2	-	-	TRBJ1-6	TGTGCCAGCAGCCAAGATGGGACTTCACCCCTCCACTTT	CASSQDGTSPLHF
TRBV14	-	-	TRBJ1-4	TGTGCCAGCAGTCACTCGGGCGCGGCGGGGGAAAAACTGTTTTTT	CASSHSGAAGEKLFF